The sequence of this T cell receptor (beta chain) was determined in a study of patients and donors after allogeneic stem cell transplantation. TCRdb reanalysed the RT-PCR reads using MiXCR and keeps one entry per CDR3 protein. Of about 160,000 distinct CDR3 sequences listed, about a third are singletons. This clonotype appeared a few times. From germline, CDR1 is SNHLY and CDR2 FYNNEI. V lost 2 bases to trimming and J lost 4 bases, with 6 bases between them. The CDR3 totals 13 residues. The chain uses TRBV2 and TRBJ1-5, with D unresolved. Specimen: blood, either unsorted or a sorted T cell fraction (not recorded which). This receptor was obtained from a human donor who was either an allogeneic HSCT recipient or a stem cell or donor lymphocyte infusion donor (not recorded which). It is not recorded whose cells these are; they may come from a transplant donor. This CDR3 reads CASSETLNQPQHF. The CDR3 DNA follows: TGTGCCAGCAGTGAAACCCTAAATCAGCCCCAGCATTTT.